What follows are 8 T cell receptor beta chains derived from one specimen sequenced in a study of T cell clonality in common variable immunodeficiency. Method: immunoSEQ multiplex PCR; TCRdb's copy keeps in-frame clones and lacks some. The sample presents 42,000 or so clones, none singletons. The specimen was peripheral blood mononuclear cells. These receptors all come from a person aged 18 to 70 in good health.

Details on this clone: The CDR3 goes on 3 residues after the read ends, and that part is filled in from the germline J gene. This rearrangement joins TRBV5-4 to TRBJ2-1; TRBD1 aligns across 7 bases. The V and J ends lost 2 bases and 6 bases, in that order; junction bases with no gene match: 2. Germline V gives CDR1 SGHNT, CDR2 YYREEE (reference sequence). The CDR3 totals 13 residues. CDR3 DNA (partial): TGTGCCAGCAGCTTTGCAGGGGGCAATGAG. Protein: CASSFAGGNE. The full CDR3 protein is CASSFAGGNEQFF.

The sample holds many counts of this clone. The read halts 3 residues ahead of the CDR3 end, with the missing end drawn from the germline J gene. The V and J genes are TRBV5-5 and TRBJ1-1, with TRBD1 matching over 7 bases. V lost 2 bases to trimming and J lost 3 bases; unmatched junction nucleotides: 1. This CDR3 is built from 13 residues. Germline V gives CDR1 SGHKS, CDR2 YYEKEE (reference sequence). Partial CDR3 DNA: TGTGCCAGCAGCTTTACAGGGGACACTGAA. Protein product: CASSFTGDTE. The whole CDR3 reads CASSFTGDTEAFF.

This clone was seen at least ten times. The CDR3 bases that were read are TGTGCCAGCAAGGGCAGATCTAGCACAGATACG. Protein sequence: CASKGRSSTDT. The full CDR3 sequence reads CASKGRSSTDTQYF. The chain links TRBV7-8 to TRBJ2-3; no firm D call. The CDR3 end is not reached by the read, which stops 3 residues before it; the germline J gene fills it in. V dropped 7 bases and J dropped 0 bases, with 11 bases sitting between them. Germline V CDR1 and CDR2: SGHVS, FQNEAQ. This CDR3 region has 14 residues.

This clone occurred many times. The read terminates 3 residues ahead of where the CDR3 ends, so the germline J gene completes it. This sequence joins TRBV29-1 and TRBJ2-3, with D maybe TRBD2 (5 bases). The germline V gene encodes CDR1 SQVTM and CDR2 ANQGSEA. The CDR3 contains 12 residues. CDR3 sequence reads: CSVRLSQETQYF. The CDR3 bases that were read are TGCAGCGTCCGACTAAGCCAAGAGACG.

This clone was counted ten times or more. CDR3 sequence reads: CASSQELGGLGEKLFF. The CDR3 bases that were read are TGTGCCAGCAGCCAGGAGTTGGGGGGGCTGGGTGAAAAG. The chain couples TRBV14 to TRBJ2-2, with D possibly being TRBD2 (7 bases). The DNA ends 3 residues before the CDR3 does, and the rest of the CDR3 is filled in from the germline J gene. CDR3 size: 16 residues. From germline, CDR1 is SGHDN and CDR2 FVKESK.

This clone was detected ten times or more. The CDR3 is cut off 3 residues early in the read; its end comes from the germline J gene. The genes are TRBV10-3 and TRBJ2-7; 7 positions agree with TRBD1. Germline CDR1 ENHRY, CDR2 SYGVKD. The CDR3 sequence is 14 residues long. J was trimmed by 3 bases and V by 3 bases; bases with no gene match: 5. The part of the CDR3 DNA that was read is TGTGCCATCAGTGATCTGGGACAGAGCTACGAG. Residues: CAISDLGQSYE. The complete CDR3 reads CAISDLGQSYEQYF.

This CDR3 is CASSVVLAGDYTF. The CDR3 DNA, read in part, is TGTGCCAGCAGTGTCGTTCTAGCAGGCGAC. This rearrangement joins TRBV6-1 to TRBJ1-2; unclear D gene. The DNA ends 3 residues before the CDR3 does, and the rest of the CDR3 is filled in from the germline J gene. There are 13 residues in the CDR3. The germline V gene encodes CDR1 MNHNS and CDR2 SASEGT.

This clone has ten or more counts. CDR3 sequence: CASSPPNSPTGELFF. The part of the CDR3 DNA that was read is TGTGCCAGCTCACCCCCCAACAGCCCCACCGGGGAG. This chain links TRBV18 with TRBJ2-2; D is unresolved. The DNA ends 3 residues before the CDR3 does, and the rest of the CDR3 is filled in from the germline J gene. CDR3 size: 15 residues. Trimming shortened V by 3 bases and J by 4 bases, and 12 bases separated the two germline ends. Germline V lookup: CDR1 KGHSH, CDR2 LQKENI.